The sequence of this T cell receptor (beta chain) was determined in a study of Ad26.COV2.S vaccination and SARS-CoV-2 variants. TCRdb keeps only in-frame clones here, not all; method: immunoSEQ multiplex PCR. This table has 440,000 or so clones, roughly 90% appearing once. In germline, CDR1 is ENHRY, CDR2 SYGVKD. The junction had 4 bases not matched to a gene; V was cut back by 7 bases and J by 0 bases. This CDR3 has 14 residues. Treatment described: around 19 received Ad26.COV2.S at low or high dose, single or two shots; 5 received placebo; per-sample allocation not given. Sampling happened 63 days after the first vaccine or placebo injection. Within Boston, the person who donated was an adult of 18-55 years. Spike of the Wuhan-strain SARS-CoV-2 was expressed by an Ad26 vector, which formed the vaccine.

This TCR was sampled from a person between 18 and 60 years old who received the Ad26.COV2.S COVID-19 vaccine or a placebo. The genes are TRBV10-3 and TRBJ1-2, with 8 bases lining up with TRBD1. This sample comprised peripheral blood, obtained in a trial of Ad26.COV2.S vaccine versus placebo. The CDR3 DNA is TGTGCCATCATGCAGGGGGCGTCTAACTATGGCTACACCTTC. It encodes CAIMQGASNYGYTF.